The next 20 T cell receptor beta chains were all read from a single sample in a study of CD8 T cells in ankylosing spondylitis. TCRdb redid the calling of the 5' RACE reads with MiXCR, one entry per CDR3 protein. Of under 400,000 distinct CDR3 sequences in the sample, 9.5% to 13% were seen once. The sequenced sample consisted of blood, either unsorted or a sorted T cell fraction (not recorded which). These receptors were obtained from a female donor with ankylosing spondylitis or in good health (not recorded which).

This clonotype has at least ten counts. The rearrangement joins TRBV9 to TRBJ2-3, with 10 nucleotides matching TRBD1. The germline V gene encodes CDR1 SGDLS and CDR2 YYNGEE. The CDR3 extends over 17 amino acids. Unmatched junction bases numbered 8, after V lost 2 bases and J lost 2 bases. This CDR3 reads CASSVTGTGVATDTQYF. The CDR3, as DNA: TGTGCCAGCAGCGTGACCGGGACAGGGGTAGCCACAGATACGCAGTATTTT.

In this sample, this clonotype turned up many times. The V and J genes are TRBV5-1 and TRBJ2-7; 7 nucleotides align to TRBD1. Germline CDR1 is SGHRS and CDR2 is YFSETQ. The CDR3 spans 14 residues. V gave up 0 bases and J gave up 1 base; unmatched junction bases: 1. CDR3 in amino acids: CASSLGQGSYEQYF. CDR3 coding DNA: TGCGCCAGCAGCTTGGGACAGGGTTCCTACGAGCAGTACTTC.

Ten or more counts support this clonotype. The V gene is TRBV20-1, the J gene TRBJ2-6; tentatively, D is TRBD1 (5 bases). This CDR3 has 13 residues. V lost 6 bases, J lost 0 bases, and 6 bases lay in between. CDR1 DFQATT and CDR2 SNEGSKA come from the germline V gene (reference sequence). CDR3 residues: CSAQGSGANVLTF. CDR3 bases: TGCAGTGCCCAGGGCTCTGGGGCCAACGTCCTGACTTTC.

This clonotype came up many times. The chain carries TRBV6-2 or TRBV6-3 and TRBJ2-7, with D perhaps matching TRBD1 (6 bases). CDR1 and CDR2 (germline): MNHEY, SVGEGT. V was cut by 5 bases and J by 0 bases, with 8 bases left in between. This CDR3 is 13 amino acids long. CDR3 amino acids: CASSTGFSYEQYF. In DNA, the CDR3 is TGTGCCAGCAGTACAGGGTTCTCCTACGAGCAGTACTTC.

This clonotype came up a few times. The gene calls are TRBV3-1 and TRBJ1-4; no firm D call. This CDR3 spans 17 amino acids. Trimming removed 4 bases from V and 8 bases from J, with 23 bases in between. CDR1 LGHDT and CDR2 YNNKEL come from the germline V gene (reference sequence). The CDR3 DNA reads as TGTGCCAGCAGCCCCAAGGATCGGTTCAGCAGCCGAGAAAAACTGTTTTTT. This gives the protein CASSPKDRFSSREKLFF.

This clonotype was recorded at least ten times. J is TRBJ1-5 and V is TRBV12-3 or TRBV12-4, with D maybe TRBD1 (6 bases). The CDR3 totals 14 residues. The ends were cut back, 3 bases at V and 3 bases at J, with 9 bases in the middle. CDR3 amino acids: CASSFTGNNQPQHF. The CDR3 DNA reads as TGTGCCAGCAGTTTTACAGGGAACAATCAGCCCCAGCATTTT.

This clonotype occurred a few times. Possible read error: a much larger clone is one base away. The chain joins TRBV3-1 to TRBJ1-4, with D perhaps matching TRBD1 (6 bases). CDR3 size: 15 residues. The germline V gene encodes CDR1 LGHDT and CDR2 YNNKEL (reference sequence). The CDR3 spells CACSQDGGRNEKLFF. The CDR3 DNA follows: TGTGCCTGCAGCCAAGATGGGGGGCGAAATGAAAAACTGTTTTTT.

This clonotype has only a few counts. The chain links TRBV28 to TRBJ1-5, with 12 bases identical to TRBD1. Germline CDR1 reads MDHEN; CDR2 reads SYDVKM. J lost 2 bases, V lost 6 bases, and 11 bases had no gene match. The CDR3 consists of 18 residues. In DNA form, the CDR3 reads TGTGCCAGCAGCTTAACTTATGGGACAGGGGGCCGCAATCAGCCCCAGCATTTT. Amino acid sequence: CASSLTYGTGGRNQPQHF.

A few counts support this clonotype. The chain has TRBV5-6 and TRBJ2-3; TRBD2 agrees at 8 bases. The V segment lost 4 bases and the J segment 4 bases; nucleotides outside the gene matches: 20. The CDR3 totals 19 residues. The germline CDR1 and CDR2 sequences are SGHDT and YYEEEE. The CDR3 DNA reads TGTGCCAGCAGCCAACGGGTAGCGGGAAGCCGATTCTTGCCAGATACGCAGTATTTT. This gives the protein CASSQRVAGSRFLPDTQYF.

This clonotype was observed at least ten times. The chain recombines TRBV5-1 with TRBJ2-7, with TRBD1 matching over 7 bases. The germline V gene has CDR1 SGHRS and CDR2 YFSETQ. The CDR3 length is 15 residues. J gave up 1 base and V 4 bases, and 8 bases lay outside the gene matches. CDR3 sequence: CASSIQGSSSYEQYF. CDR3 DNA: TGCGCCAGCAGCATACAGGGGTCAAGTTCCTACGAGCAGTACTTC.

This clonotype was recorded a few times. The V gene is TRBV5-1, the J gene TRBJ2-1; TRBD1 agrees at 11 bases. V shed 4 bases, J shed 6 bases, and the junction held 3 bases outside the gene matches. The germline V gene encodes CDR1 SGHRS and CDR2 YFSETQ. There are 14 residues in the CDR3. For the CDR3, the DNA is TGCGCCAGCAGCCACGGACAGGGGGCCAATGAGCAGTTCTTC. Amino acid sequence: CASSHGQGANEQFF.

This clonotype was counted a few times. The V call is TRBV4-1, the J call TRBJ1-1; 7 nucleotides agree with TRBD1. Trimming cost V 1 base and J 4 bases; bases outside gene matches: 6. This CDR3 contains 15 residues. Germline CDR1 and CDR2: MGHRA and YSYEKL. The CDR3 bases are TGCGCCAGCAGCCAAGGGGGGAGGGGGCCCACTGAAGCTTTCTTT. It specifies CASSQGGRGPTEAFF.

The sample holds many counts of this clonotype. The V gene is TRBV5-1, the J gene TRBJ1-1; a possible D gene is TRBD1 (6 bases). This CDR3 is 14 amino acids long. Germline CDR1 SGHRS, CDR2 YFSETQ. The V gene lost 0 bases and the J gene lost 4 bases, with 10 bases spanning the gap. For the CDR3, the DNA is TGCGCCAGCAGCTTGGTGGGGGGCCGCACTGAAGCTTTCTTT. This gives the protein CASSLVGGRTEAFF.

The V gene is TRBV7-2, the J gene TRBJ2-7; the match to TRBD2 covers 10 bases. The J segment lost 0 bases and the V segment lost 4 bases, leaving 3 bases of the junction unmatched. This CDR3 is 15 amino acids long. Germline values: CDR1 SGHTA, CDR2 FQGNSA. CDR3 sequence (DNA): TGTGCCAGCAGCTCCGGACTAGCGGCCTCCTACGAGCAGTACTTC. This translates into CASSSGLAASYEQYF. Complete variable domain (other parts from reference TRBV7-2 and TRBJ2-7): GAGVSQSPSNKVTEKGKDVELRCDPISGHTALYWYRQSLGQGLEFLIYFQGNSAPDKSGLPSDRFSAERTGGSVSTLTIQRTQQEDSAVYLCASSSGLAASYEQYFGPGTRLTVT.

This clonotype was counted between two and nine times. The J gene is TRBJ2-2, the V gene TRBV4-3; 11 nucleotides match TRBD1. Germline CDR1 and CDR2: LGHNA and YSLEER. The trim removed 0 bases at V and 5 bases at J, leaving 5 bases unmatched. CDR3 length: 17 residues. Here the CDR3 DNA reads TGCGCCAGCAGCCAAGATTGGGGGACAGGGGGTACCGGGGAGCTGTTTTTT. Translation gives CASSQDWGTGGTGELFF.

The sample holds a few counts of this clonotype. The chain uses TRBV5-1 and TRBJ2-3; 11 bases align to TRBD2. Germline CDR1 SGHRS, CDR2 YFSETQ. The CDR3 runs 16 residues. Losses at the gene ends were 7 bases for V and 6 bases for J; bases not matched to a gene: 13. This chain's CDR3 is CASGPTSGVVGDTQYF. In nucleotides, the CDR3 is TGCGCCAGCGGCCCGACTAGCGGGGTCGTGGGGGATACGCAGTATTTT.

This clonotype was seen repeatedly, ten times or more. V is TRBV27 and J is TRBJ2-7, with D possibly matching TRBD1 (5 bases). The V and J ends lost 2 bases and 6 bases respectively, with 11 bases between them. This CDR3 has 13 residues. Looked up from germline, CDR1 is MNHEY and CDR2 is SMNVEV (reference sequence). Here the CDR3 reads CASSLRDSSEQYF. CDR3 DNA: TGTGCCAGCAGTTTACGAGACAGTAGCGAGCAGTACTTC.

This clonotype was counted many times. The chain employs TRBV5-1 and TRBJ2-1; possible D gene TRBD2, 5 bases. Germline CDR1 is SGHRS and CDR2 is YFSETQ. This CDR3 is 16 amino acids long. V was clipped by 4 bases and J by 0 bases, with 14 bases between them. The DNA for the CDR3 is TGCGCCAGCAGCCGGGATTGGCGGAGCTCCTACAATGAGCAGTTCTTC. It is translated as CASSRDWRSSYNEQFF.

There are a few counts of this clonotype. The V gene is TRBV10-3, the J gene TRBJ2-7; the match to TRBD2 covers 12 bases. The CDR3 spans 15 residues. From germline, CDR1 is ENHRY and CDR2 SYGVKD. Unmatched junction bases numbered 3, after V lost 4 bases and J lost 2 bases. The CDR3 DNA follows: TGTGCCATCAGTGCGACTAGCGGGGGCCCCTACGAGCAGTACTTC. Protein sequence: CAISATSGGPYEQYF.

This clonotype was observed a handful of times. The chain is built from TRBV11-2 and TRBJ2-6; 11 positions agree with TRBD2. With 4 bases clipped from V and 12 bases from J, the junction kept 11 bases outside the gene matches. CDR3 length: 16 residues. Germline V lookup: CDR1 SGHAT, CDR2 FQNNGV. The CDR3 DNA reads TGTGCCAGCAGCTCCCGCCCGACTAGCGGGATTTCCGTCCTGACTTTC. Translated, it gives CASSSRPTSGISVLTF.